A selection of T cell receptor beta chains follows, all from one sample in a study of neurological immune-mediated disorders. TCRdb reprocessed the 5' RACE reads with MiXCR, giving one entry per CDR3 protein. The sample shows roughly 70,000 distinct CDR3 sequences, approximately 4.1% of them seen only once. Material for sequencing was PBMCs. The receptors originated from a man aged 30 to 39 with multiple sclerosis. CDR3s include the opening cysteine and the closing phenylalanine or tryptophan. D genes are given only for firm matches. Not every row has a clone size; where given, it reads once, few, many or a size class.

CDR3nt	CDR3aa	j_gene	abundance	len	v_gene	d_gene
TGCAGCGTTGAAGCTGGAGGGTTTGGCGGCTACACCTTC	CSVEAGGFGGYTF	TRBJ1-2	many	13	TRBV29-1	.
TGTGCCAGCAGGGGTAGGGTGGAGCTGTTTTTT	CASRGRVELFF	TRBJ2-2	many	11	TRBV12-3/TRBV12-4	.
TGTGCCAGCAGCTTGGAGGGGGCGAGTGGGGCCAACGTCCTGACTTTC	CASSLEGASGANVLTF	TRBJ2-6	many	16	TRBV7-6	.
TGTGCCAGCAGCTTAAGGTCGGGGGGCGCAACTAATGAAAAACTGTTTTTT	CASSLRSGGATNEKLFF	TRBJ1-4	many	17	TRBV7-2	.
TGTGCCAGCAGTTTAGGGTCCTCCAATCAGCCCCAGCATTTT	CASSLGSSNQPQHF	TRBJ1-5	many	14	TRBV12-3/TRBV12-4	.
TGCAGCGTTGAAGATCCGGGACACCGTGGGACCCAGTACTTC	CSVEDPGHRGTQYF	TRBJ2-5	many	14	TRBV29-1	.
TGTGCCAGCAGCTCCGGGACAGGGTTGCGGGGGCAGTATTTT	CASSSGTGLRGQYF	TRBJ2-3	many	14	TRBV5-6	TRBD1
TGTGCCAGCAGTTACTCTAGCGGGGGGGCTGAGGAGACCCAGTACTTC	CASSYSSGGAEETQYF	TRBJ2-5	many	16	TRBV6-5	TRBD2
TGCGCCAGCAGCTTGGACGTCAATCAGCCCCAGCATTTT	CASSLDVNQPQHF	TRBJ1-5	many	13	TRBV5-1	.
TGCAGTGCTAGATCGTCAGCGAACACTGAAGCTTTCTTT	CSARSSANTEAFF	TRBJ1-1	many	13	TRBV20-1	.
TGTGCCAGCAGCTCCATGGACAGGGTGGTTTTCGGCTACACCTTC	CASSSMDRVVFGYTF	TRBJ1-2	many	15	TRBV13	TRBD1
TGTGCCAGCAGTGATCCTAGCGGGGGCCACAGCTCCTACAATGAGCAGTTCTTC	CASSDPSGGHSSYNEQFF	TRBJ2-1	few	18	TRBV25-1	TRBD2
TGCGCCAGCAGCCCAACGGACAGGGGGAGGAACGAGCAGTACTTC	CASSPTDRGRNEQYF	TRBJ2-7	many	15	TRBV5-1	TRBD1
TGCGCCAGCCGGGCCTGGTATGGGGCGGCGGACACTGAAGCTTTCTTT	CASRAWYGAADTEAFF	TRBJ1-1	many	16	TRBV4-1	.
TGTGCCACCTCCACCCTGATCAGAAACACCGGGGAGCTGTTTTTT	CATSTLIRNTGELFF	TRBJ2-2	many	15	TRBV11-2	.
TGTGCCACCAGTGAGGGTCTGGCAGGGGGCCTCGATGAGCAGTTCTTC	CATSEGLAGGLDEQFF	TRBJ2-1	few	16	TRBV24-1	TRBD1
TGTGCCAGCAGCTCGTTAACACAGGACAGGAGCACAGATACGCAGTATTTT	CASSSLTQDRSTDTQYF	TRBJ2-3	many	17	TRBV7-9	TRBD1
TGTGCCAGCAGCTTGGGGGTTGGGGGCGGGCAAGAGACCCAGTACTTC	CASSLGVGGGQETQYF	TRBJ2-5	many	16	TRBV7-2	.
TGCAGTGCTAGAGAGATGGCGCCTGGTGGTACAGATACGCAGTATTTT	CSAREMAPGGTDTQYF	TRBJ2-3	.	16	TRBV20-1	.
TGCGCCAGCAGCTTCGGGCGGGCTAGCGGAACCTTAGGAGATACGCAGTATTTT	CASSFGRASGTLGDTQYF	TRBJ2-3	many	18	TRBV5-1	TRBD2
TGTGCCAGCAGTTCCGGACAGGGAAGCTATGGCTACACCTTC	CASSSGQGSYGYTF	TRBJ1-2	.	14	TRBV6-5	TRBD1
TGTGCCAGCAGCTCCAACTTAGCGGGGGGCCAAGAGACCCAGTACTTC	CASSSNLAGGQETQYF	TRBJ2-5	many	16	TRBV7-2	TRBD2
TGCGCCAGCAGCACGTCGACAGGGGTGAACACTGAAGCTTTCTTT	CASSTSTGVNTEAFF	TRBJ1-1	many	15	TRBV5-1	TRBD1
TGCGCCAGCAGCTTGGATACAGCGGGGGGGAAAGAGACCCAGTACTTC	CASSLDTAGGKETQYF	TRBJ2-5	many	16	TRBV5-1	TRBD2
TGTGCCAGCAGGACAGGGGGCAAGACTGAAGCTTTCTTT	CASRTGGKTEAFF	TRBJ1-1	few	13	TRBV19	TRBD1
TGTGCCAGCAGCCCCCCGGGGGGGACAGGGGGCGAAGCTTTCTTT	CASSPPGGTGGEAFF	TRBJ1-1	few	15	TRBV7-2	TRBD1
TGTGCCAGCAGCCCTGAGGGCTGGGACAGGGAGACCCAGTACTTC	CASSPEGWDRETQYF	TRBJ2-5	many	15	TRBV7-3	TRBD1
TGTGCCAGCAGTTTAAGACTCCCCTACGAGCAGTACTTC	CASSLRLPYEQYF	TRBJ2-7	many	13	TRBV12-3/TRBV12-4	.
TGTGCCAGCAGCGGGGAAGGAGCCTACGAGCAGTACTTC	CASSGEGAYEQYF	TRBJ2-7	many	13	TRBV7-9	.
TGCGCCAGCAGCTTGCGACAGGGTCGTTACGAGCAGTACTTC	CASSLRQGRYEQYF	TRBJ2-7	many	14	TRBV5-1	TRBD1
TGTGCCAGCAGTGCAGACAGGGATTATGGCTACACCTTC	CASSADRDYGYTF	TRBJ1-2	many	13	TRBV6-1	TRBD1
TGTGCCAGCAGTGTCACAGGGACAGCGAACACTGAAGCTTTCTTT	CASSVTGTANTEAFF	TRBJ1-1	many	15	TRBV27	TRBD1
TGCGCCAGCAGCCCGACAGAAGGACTAGCGGGGGTGGAGACCCAGTACTTC	CASSPTEGLAGVETQYF	TRBJ2-5	many	17	TRBV5-1	TRBD2
TGTGCCAGTAATAAACCAAACTCCTACAATGAGCAGTTCTTC	CASNKPNSYNEQFF	TRBJ2-1	many	14	TRBV19	.
TGTGCCAGCAGCCCGGCCGGAGTCGAGCAGTACTTC	CASSPAGVEQYF	TRBJ2-7	many	12	TRBV7-2	.
TGCAGTGCTAGAGGGCGGGGGATGCACAATGAGCAGTTCTTC	CSARGRGMHNEQFF	TRBJ2-1	many	14	TRBV20-1	TRBD2
TGCGCCAGCAGCTTGGCGATGGCAGGGACTTCCACAGATACGCAGTATTTT	CASSLAMAGTSTDTQYF	TRBJ2-3	many	17	TRBV5-1	.
TGTGCCAGCAGCTCCGGGGAAAGCTACGAGCAGTACTTC	CASSSGESYEQYF	TRBJ2-7	.	13	TRBV7-2	.
TGTGCCAGCATCCAAAAAGGCGCTAGCACAGATACGCAGTATTTT	CASIQKGASTDTQYF	TRBJ2-3	many	15	TRBV7-8	.
TGTGCCATCAGTGCGGCAGGGGCAGATACGCAGTATTTT	CAISAAGADTQYF	TRBJ2-3	many	13	TRBV10-3	.
TGTGCCAGCGACTCTGGGGAGGAGTATGGCTACACCTTC	CASDSGEEYGYTF	TRBJ1-2	many	13	TRBV12-3/TRBV12-4	.
TGTGCCAGCAGCCGACTGGCGGGGGGGCCCGAGCAGTACTTC	CASSRLAGGPEQYF	TRBJ2-7	many	14	TRBV7-2	TRBD2